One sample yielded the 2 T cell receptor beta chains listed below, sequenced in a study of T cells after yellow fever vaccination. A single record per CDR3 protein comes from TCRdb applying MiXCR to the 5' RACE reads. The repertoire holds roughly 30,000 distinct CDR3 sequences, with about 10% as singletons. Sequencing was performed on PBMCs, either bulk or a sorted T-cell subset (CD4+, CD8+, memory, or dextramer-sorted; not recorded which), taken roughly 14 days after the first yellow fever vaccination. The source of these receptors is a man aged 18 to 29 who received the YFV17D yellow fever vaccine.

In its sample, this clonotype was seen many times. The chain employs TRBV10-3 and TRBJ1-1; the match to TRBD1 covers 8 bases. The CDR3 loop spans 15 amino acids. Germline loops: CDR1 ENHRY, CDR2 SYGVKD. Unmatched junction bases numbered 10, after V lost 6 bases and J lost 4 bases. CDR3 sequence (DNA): TGTGCCATCAGCAGCCACAGGGGGGGAAGCACTGAAGCTTTCTTT. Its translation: CAISSHRGGSTEAFF.

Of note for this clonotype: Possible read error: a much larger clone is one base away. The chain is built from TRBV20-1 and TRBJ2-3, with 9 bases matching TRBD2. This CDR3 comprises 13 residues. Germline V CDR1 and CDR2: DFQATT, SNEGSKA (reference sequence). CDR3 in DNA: TGCAGGGGGACTAGCCGGGGGGCAGATACGCAGTATTTT. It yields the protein CRGTSRGADTQYF.